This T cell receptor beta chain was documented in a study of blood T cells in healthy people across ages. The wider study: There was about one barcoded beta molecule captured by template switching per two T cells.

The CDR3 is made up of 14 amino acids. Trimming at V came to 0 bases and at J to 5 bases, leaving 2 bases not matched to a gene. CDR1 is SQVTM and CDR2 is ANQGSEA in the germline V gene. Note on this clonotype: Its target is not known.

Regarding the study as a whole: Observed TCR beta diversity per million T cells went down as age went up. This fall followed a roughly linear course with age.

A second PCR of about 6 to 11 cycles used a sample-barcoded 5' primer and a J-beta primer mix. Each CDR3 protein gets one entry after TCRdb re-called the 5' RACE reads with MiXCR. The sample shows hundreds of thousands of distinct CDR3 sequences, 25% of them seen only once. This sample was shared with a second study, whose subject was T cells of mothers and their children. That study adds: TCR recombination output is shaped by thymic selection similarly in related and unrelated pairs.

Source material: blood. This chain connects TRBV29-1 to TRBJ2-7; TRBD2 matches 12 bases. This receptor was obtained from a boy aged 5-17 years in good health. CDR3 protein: CSVEETSGGDEQYF. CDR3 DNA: TGCAGCGTTGAAGAGACTAGCGGGGGTGACGAGCAGTACTTC.